This note documents a single TCR beta chain sequence. The entry originates in a study of T cell changes during pregnancy in multiple sclerosis. TCRdb keeps only in-frame clones here, not all; method: immunoSEQ multiplex PCR. The table lists more than 60,000 clones, roughly 92% of them singletons. V shed 4 bases and J 11 bases; nucleotides not matched to a gene: 7. The germline gives CDR1 SGHRS, CDR2 YFSETQ. The CDR3 is made up of 13 amino acids. This clonotype was obtained from a female donor with multiple sclerosis, enrolled in a pregnancy study. The specimen was peripheral blood, collected in the second trimester of pregnancy. The gene calls are TRBV5-1 and TRBJ1-1; 11 bases line up with TRBD1. CDR3 coding DNA: TGCGCCAGCAGCACCGGGACAGGGGGTACGGCTTTCTTT. Its translation: CASSTGTGGTAFF. Full variable domain (remainder filled in from reference TRBV5-1 and TRBJ1-1): KAGVTQTPRYLIKTRGQQVTLSCSPISGHRSVSWYQQTPGQGLQFLFEYFSETQRNKGNFPGRFSGRQFSNSRSEMNVSTLELGDSALYLCASSTGTGGTAFFGQGTRLTVV.